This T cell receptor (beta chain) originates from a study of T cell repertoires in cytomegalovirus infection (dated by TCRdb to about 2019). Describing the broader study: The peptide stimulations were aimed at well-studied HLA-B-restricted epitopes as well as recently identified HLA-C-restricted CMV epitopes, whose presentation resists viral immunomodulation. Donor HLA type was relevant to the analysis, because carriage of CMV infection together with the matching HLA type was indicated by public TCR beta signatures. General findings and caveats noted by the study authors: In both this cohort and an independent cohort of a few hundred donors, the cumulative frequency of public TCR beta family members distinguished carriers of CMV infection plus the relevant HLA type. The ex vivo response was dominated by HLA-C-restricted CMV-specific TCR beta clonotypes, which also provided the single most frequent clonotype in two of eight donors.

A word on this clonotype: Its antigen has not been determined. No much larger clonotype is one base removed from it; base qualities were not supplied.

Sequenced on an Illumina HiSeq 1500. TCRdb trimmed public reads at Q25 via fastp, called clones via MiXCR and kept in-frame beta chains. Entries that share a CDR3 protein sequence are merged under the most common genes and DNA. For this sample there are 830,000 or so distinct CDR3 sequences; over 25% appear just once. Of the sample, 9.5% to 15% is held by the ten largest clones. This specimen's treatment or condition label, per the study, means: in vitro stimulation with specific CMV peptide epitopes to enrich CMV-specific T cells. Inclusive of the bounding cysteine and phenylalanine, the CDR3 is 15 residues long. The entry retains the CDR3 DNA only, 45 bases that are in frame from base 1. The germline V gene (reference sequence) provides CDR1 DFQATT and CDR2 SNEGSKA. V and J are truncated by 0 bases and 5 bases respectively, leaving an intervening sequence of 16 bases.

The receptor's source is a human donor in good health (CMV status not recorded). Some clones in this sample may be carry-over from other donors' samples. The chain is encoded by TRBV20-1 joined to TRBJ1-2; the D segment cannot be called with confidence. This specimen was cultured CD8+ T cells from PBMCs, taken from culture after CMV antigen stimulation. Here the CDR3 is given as CSARDKNKTSYGYTF. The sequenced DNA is TGCAGTGCTAGAGATAAGAATAAGACATCTTATGGCTACACCTTC.